The clone carrying this TCR beta chain was seen a few times. Its antigen is as yet unknown. This entry is derived from a study of identical twins. Study results and limitations: Clonotypes of the beta chain that were abundant in cord blood carried fewer insertions (memory repertoires showed none).

V gave up 0 bases and J gave up 6 bases; unmatched junction bases: 1. Looked up from germline, CDR1 is SGHRS and CDR2 is YFSETQ. This CDR3 has 15 residues. Everyone who donated was a healthy Caucasian. Unique molecular identifiers were present on the cDNA, which also gained a universal primer site by template switching. TCRdb redid the calling of the 5' RACE reads with MiXCR, one entry per CDR3 protein. The sample includes 500,000 to 650,000 distinct CDR3 sequences, roughly 7.1% of them seen just once. These data were also filed under a second study, of yellow fever vaccine responses in identical twins.

The sample was PBMCs. This clonotype was obtained from a woman aged 18 to 35 in good health. The J gene is TRBJ2-1, the V gene TRBV5-1; 12 bases are a match to TRBD2. The CDR3 DNA follows: TGCGCCAGCAGCTTGGAACTAGCGGGAGGCAATGAGCAGTTCTTC. This gives the protein CASSLELAGGNEQFF.